The T cell receptor (beta chain) under discussion was sequenced for a study of blood T cells in healthy people across ages. Primed by a sample-barcoded 5' primer and a J-beta primer mix, a second PCR proceeded for 7 to 11 cycles. MiXCR, applied by TCRdb to the 5' RACE reads, yields one record per CDR3 protein. The data contain roughly 1,500,000 distinct CDR3 sequences, around 36% of them seen just once; the ten biggest clones take up roughly 12%. This clonotype was picked up a small number of times. No antigen is known for it. Overall study results and limits: It was the long-lived donors that had more naive CD4+ cells and higher diversity than aged donors.

Germline V CDR1 and CDR2: MNHEY, SMNVEV (reference sequence). The ends lost 9 bases at V and 0 bases at J; junction bases unmatched: 11. This CDR3 is 18 amino acids long. This TCR derives from a young woman in good health. The sample taken for sequencing was blood. The V call is TRBV27, the J call TRBJ2-1; 13 positions agree with TRBD2. The CDR3 region has the DNA TGTGCCAGTTTTCGACTAGCGGGGGGCCCGAGCTCCTACAATGAGCAGTTCTTC. Translating gives CASFRLAGGPSSYNEQFF.